This is a list of T cell receptor beta chains from one sample in a study of T cell repertoires in cytomegalovirus infection. Each CDR3 protein is one row after TCRdb ran MiXCR on the reads. The table lists about 920,000 distinct CDR3 sequences, around 30% of them singletons. The antigens of these receptors remain unknown. The sample consisted of cultured CD8+ T cells from PBMCs, taken from culture after CMV antigen stimulation. The receptors originated from a human donor in good health (CMV status not recorded). Some clones in this sample may be carry-over from other donors' samples. Both conserved end residues are part of each CDR3. The D gene is left open where the match is weak. Size tells how often a clone was seen (once, few, many) or the class of an expanded clone, and some rows leave it out.

TRBV6-2/TRBV6-3	-	TRBJ2-6	-	TGTGCCAGCAGTAATAACTTGATCTCTGGGGCCAACGTCCTGACTTTC	CASSNNLISGANVLTF
TRBV12-3/TRBV12-4	-	TRBJ1-4	many	TGTGCCAGCAGTTTCTGGCTTACAACCCAGAGAGGTGCAACTAATGAAAAACTGTTTTTT	CASSFWLTTQRGATNEKLFF
TRBV5-5	-	TRBJ2-1	-	TGTGCCAGCAGCCCGACCTGGGGGGTCGCTGAGCAGTTCTTC	CASSPTWGVAEQFF
TRBV6-1	-	TRBJ1-5	few	TGTGCCAGCTCTTACCCCGAGGTTGCTCCCCATTTT	CASSYPEVAPHF
TRBV7-9	TRBD2	TRBJ2-3	few	TGTGCCAGCAGCCCGGCCTGGGGGGGGGAGCAGGATACAGATACGCAGTATTTT	CASSPAWGGEQDTDTQYF
TRBV28	TRBD1	TRBJ2-4	-	TGTGCCAGCACCTCCCGACAGGGCAAAAACATTCAGTACTTC	CASTSRQGKNIQYF
TRBV6-5	-	TRBJ1-3	-	TGTGCCAGCAGTTACAGGGCCGGTGGAAACACCATATATTTT	CASSYRAGGNTIYF
TRBV7-2	-	TRBJ1-1	many	TGTGCCAGCAGCTTAGGGGCAGGGGCGAACACTGAAGCTTTCTTT	CASSLGAGANTEAFF
TRBV24-1	-	TRBJ2-1	few	TGTGCCACCAGTGATTCCGGGCTTGAGCAGTTCTTC	CATSDSGLEQFF
TRBV13	TRBD2	TRBJ2-1	-	TGTGCCAGCAGCTTCGGACTAGCGGTCAATGAGCAGTTCTTC	CASSFGLAVNEQFF
TRBV5-4	-	TRBJ2-7	-	TGTGCCAGCCAAGGGTCTGGGGAGCAGTACTTC	CASQGSGEQYF
TRBV10-3	-	TRBJ2-1	few	TGTGCCATCAGGCCTCGGCTAGCGAGTAACTACAATGAGCAGTTCTTC	CAIRPRLASNYNEQFF
TRBV6-2/TRBV6-3	-	TRBJ2-1	-	TGTGCCAGCACCTACTCCAATGAGCAGTTCTTC	CASTYSNEQFF
TRBV2	-	TRBJ1-2	once	TGTGCCAGCAGTGAAATCTCTCCTTACAGGGCCAGATACTATGGCTACACCTTC	CASSEISPYRARYYGYTF
TRBV7-2	TRBD2	TRBJ2-3	many	TGTGCCAGCAGCTTAGGACGGGGGGGAGATACGCAGTATTTT	CASSLGRGGDTQYF
TRBV9	-	TRBJ1-2	-	TGTGCCAGCAGCGTCTATTGGACGCTACAGGGAGGTGGCTACACCTTC	CASSVYWTLQGGGYTF
TRBV10-3	-	TRBJ1-1	-	TGTGCCATCAGTGATCAAGACAGTGCGCGTGAGGAAGCTTTCTTT	CAISDQDSAREEAFF
TRBV7-2	TRBD2	TRBJ2-5	many	TGTGCCAGCAGCTCCGGACTAGCGGGGGGTCCATATGGAGAGACCCAGTACTTC	CASSSGLAGGPYGETQYF
TRBV4-1	-	TRBJ1-1	-	TGCGCCAGCAGCCAGAGGTCCGGGGGCACTGAAGCTTTCTTT	CASSQRSGGTEAFF
TRBV6-2/TRBV6-3	TRBD1	TRBJ1-1	once	TGTGCCAGCAGTCCGACAGGGAGGGGTCTGGCAGCTTTCTTT	CASSPTGRGLAAFF
TRBV2	-	TRBJ2-3	-	TGTGCCAGCAGTGATATTACAGATACGCAGTATTTT	CASSDITDTQYF
TRBV4-1	TRBD2	TRBJ2-1	once	TGCGCCAGCAGCCAAGTCGGGAGGAGGGCGGGGGGACTGCTTCCTGAAAATGAGCAGTTCTTC	CASSQVGRRAGGLLPENEQFF
TRBV19	TRBD1	TRBJ1-5	-	TGTGTCAGTAGTATGCCCGGGCAATTCACAGGGGGCAACAATCAGCCCCAGCATTTT	CVSSMPGQFTGGNNQPQHF
TRBV7-8	-	TRBJ2-5	many	TGTGCCAGCAGCTCGTGGGGAATCGTCCCAGAGACCCAGTACTTC	CASSSWGIVPETQYF
TRBV5-5	TRBD1	TRBJ1-2	-	TGTGCCAGCAGCCCGGATTCGTGGCAGGGGGCCGGAGGCTACACCTTC	CASSPDSWQGAGGYTF
TRBV2	-	TRBJ2-3	-	TGTGCCAGCAGTAAAATCGGTCTTAAACTGGATACGCAGTATTTT	CASSKIGLKLDTQYF
TRBV7-9	-	TRBJ2-3	-	TGTGCCAGCAGCTTAAGGCACGGACTCACAGATACGCAGTATTTT	CASSLRHGLTDTQYF
TRBV9	TRBD2	TRBJ2-1	-	TGTGCCAGCAGCGTCGGCACTAGCGGGGGGATCAATGAGCAGTTCTTC	CASSVGTSGGINEQFF
TRBV9	TRBD1	TRBJ1-2	-	TGTGCCAGCAGCGAGAGCACAGGGGCTCCTAACTATGGCTACACCTTC	CASSESTGAPNYGYTF
TRBV28	-	TRBJ1-1	-	TGTGCCAGCAGTTTAGGTCTCACAGACTTGAACACTGAAGCTTTCTTT	CASSLGLTDLNTEAFF
TRBV16	-	TRBJ2-1	few	TGTGCCAGCAGCCAAGGGTATCCTGAGCAGTTCTTC	CASSQGYPEQFF
TRBV12-3/TRBV12-4	-	TRBJ2-3	-	TGTGCCAGCAGCCACCCCTGGGCGGAGGGTACAGATACGCAGTATTTT	CASSHPWAEGTDTQYF
TRBV7-3	TRBD2	TRBJ2-5	many	TGTGCCAGCAGCTCTGGTGGGGGGGGTCAAGAGACCCAGTACTTC	CASSSGGGGQETQYF
TRBV5-6	-	TRBJ1-2	-	TGTGCCAGCAGCTTGGATTATACCTTAAAAACTATGGGCTACACCTTC	CASSLDYTLKTMGYTF
TRBV6-1	-	TRBJ1-5	once	TGTGCCAGCAGACCCCCTCTCGGACAGACCAGCAATCAGCCCCAGCATTTT	CASRPPLGQTSNQPQHF
TRBV25-1	TRBD1	TRBJ2-7	-	TGTGCCAGCAGTGAATATTCCCCGTCCCCGGGACAGAACTACGAGCAGTACTTC	CASSEYSPSPGQNYEQYF
TRBV6-1	TRBD1	TRBJ1-5	-	TGTGCCAGCAGTGAAGGCCGGGACAGGGACAATCAGCCCCAGCATTTT	CASSEGRDRDNQPQHF
TRBV7-2	TRBD2	TRBJ2-1	many	TGTGCCAGCAGCTCAGGACTAGCGGGGGGGGGTGAGCAGTTCTTC	CASSSGLAGGGEQFF
TRBV5-1	TRBD2	TRBJ2-1	few	TGCGCCAGCAGCGTACTAGCGGGGGGGCCCTACAATGAGCAGTTCTTC	CASSVLAGGPYNEQFF
TRBV10-3	-	TRBJ2-1	few	TGTGCCATCAGTGATGGCGGGGACTCCTACAATGAGCAGTTCTTC	CAISDGGDSYNEQFF
TRBV7-2	TRBD2	TRBJ2-1	many	TGTGCCAGCAGCTTAAACCCTAGCGGGGGGGCTAGGAATGAGCAGTTCTTC	CASSLNPSGGARNEQFF
TRBV19	-	TRBJ1-5	-	TGTGCCAGTATGGGTGGAGGGCTTAATCAGCCCCAGCATTTT	CASMGGGLNQPQHF
TRBV6-6	-	TRBJ2-3	few	TGTGCCAGCAGTTACTCTGCAGGACACACAGATACGCAGTATTTT	CASSYSAGHTDTQYF
TRBV27	TRBD1	TRBJ1-2	-	TGTGCCAGCAGTTCCCCGGGACAGACTTATGGCTACACCTTC	CASSSPGQTYGYTF
TRBV7-9	TRBD1	TRBJ1-3	-	TGTGCCAGCAGCCACGGGACAGGGTATGGAAACACCATATATTTT	CASSHGTGYGNTIYF
TRBV7-9	-	TRBJ2-3	few	TGTGCCAGCACCCCACCCTGGGCCACAGATACGCAGTATTTT	CASTPPWATDTQYF
TRBV20-1	TRBD1	TRBJ2-5	few	TGCAGTGCTAGGGACAGGGAAGGAGGCGGAGAGACCCAGTACTTC	CSARDREGGGETQYF
TRBV7-6	TRBD1	TRBJ1-3	few	TGTGCCAGCAGTCCAGGGGGCGCGGCTGGAAACACCATATATTTT	CASSPGGAAGNTIYF
TRBV7-9	TRBD1	TRBJ1-2	few	TGTGCCAGCAGCTTCCTCAGACAGGGGGACTATGGCTACACCTTC	CASSFLRQGDYGYTF
TRBV28	-	TRBJ1-3	many	TGTGCCAGCAAGTTAGATCCTGGAAACACCATATATTTT	CASKLDPGNTIYF
TRBV10-3	-	TRBJ2-7	few	TGTGCCATCAGTGAGTCGAAAGGGTACACCTACGAGCAGTACTTC	CAISESKGYTYEQYF
TRBV12-3/TRBV12-4	-	TRBJ2-1	-	TGTGCCAGCAGTTTTGAAGCGACCCCCTCCAATGAGCAGTTCTTC	CASSFEATPSNEQFF
TRBV7-3	-	TRBJ2-4	-	TGTGCCAGCAGCTTAAACGGGGGAATGAAAAACATTCAGTACTTC	CASSLNGGMKNIQYF